This record looks at one T cell receptor (beta chain) sequence and its context. The antigen is unknown. The repertoire was sequenced with immunoSEQ multiplex PCR; TCRdb's copy has only in-frame clones and lacks some. Of about 180,000 clones listed, about nine tenths were seen once; the top ten hold more than 1.3%. This entry is derived from a study of T cell responses to AZD1222 COVID-19 vaccine. Germline V gene sequence: CDR1 KGHDR, CDR2 SFDVKD. The CDR3 is made up of 13 amino acids. The V end was cut by 3 bases, the J end by 2 bases, with 6 bases between. Study-wide results and caveats: Regions 160-218 and 743-854 dominated among vaccine-associated CD4 TCRs spanning spike. The number of AZD1222 recipients seropositive at baseline was only five or six. Donors in the cohort were predominantly white British and more often female, and clonal diversity was possibly underestimated. Unmutated variant regions are reportedly the target of nearly half of TCRs that are spike-specific.

The clonotype was recovered from an adult in good health. The sequencing here drew on peripheral blood, taken on day 0 of AZD1222 vaccination. This chain connects TRBV24-1 to TRBJ1-1; D uncertain. The CDR3 DNA reads as TGTGCCACCAGTGATGGGAAAAACACTGAAGCTTTCTTT. This gives the protein CATSDGKNTEAFF.